This T cell receptor (beta chain) was identified during a study of cytomegalovirus exposure and HLA in healthy donors. Findings and limits, study-wide: Most CMV-associated TCR beta chains appeared HLA-restricted in a later analysis. Many donors carried some public TCRs, although rarity characterized most TCR sequences.

Whereas donors were nominally healthy upon sampling, unrecorded immune exposures were probable. Germline V gene sequence: CDR1 SGHRS, CDR2 YFSETQ. V gave up 4 bases and J gave up 1 base, with 14 bases separating them. The CDR3 is 15 residues long. This clone was detected a few times. As yet, its antigen is unknown. Primers included in the PCR were 60 Vbeta and 13 Jbeta primers. Profiling relied on immunoSEQ multiplex PCR, and the TCRdb table lists in-frame clones only, not all of them. Found here are about 170,000 clones, 75% to 85% of them singletons; the top ten hold less than 0.9%. This receptor was identified in a female donor in good health and CMV-seronegative. The rearrangement uses TRBV5-1 and TRBJ2-5; tentative D call: TRBD1 (5 bases). Material for sequencing was PBMCs. CDR3 nucleotide sequence: TGCGCCAGCAGCCTGGAAGGGGCGTCCCAAGAGACCCAGTACTTC. The encoded protein is CASSLEGASQETQYF.